This TCR beta chain derives from a study of Ad26.COV2.S vaccination and SARS-CoV-2 variants. Study-wide results and limits: Reportedly, after vaccination the spike-specific CD8+ and CD4+ T cell responses displayed substantial breadth. Spike-specific TCR breadth in vaccine recipients exceeded that seen in placebo recipients. Comparability of non-spike TCR breadth was observed across vaccine and placebo recipients.

About this clone itself: Its cognate antigen is unknown.

Repertoires were generated with immunoSEQ multiplex PCR, while TCRdb's copy carries only in-frame clones and drops some. Among about 680,000 clones listed, 80% to 90% were seen once. The CDR3 loop spans 14 amino acids. The germline V gene encodes CDR1 SNHLY and CDR2 FYNNEI. The germline V and J ends were trimmed by 4 bases and 4 bases, with 13 bases remaining between them. Specified treatment: some 20 received Ad26.COV2.S at low or high dose, single or two shots; several received placebo; per-sample allocation not given. Each sample was drawn 63 days after the first injection (of vaccine or placebo).

V gene TRBV2 combines with J gene TRBJ1-1, with D perhaps matching TRBD1 (5 bases). The receptor was isolated from a person aged 18-60 years who received the Ad26.COV2.S COVID-19 vaccine or a placebo. Specimen: peripheral blood, collected in a trial of Ad26.COV2.S vaccine versus placebo. As DNA, the CDR3 is TGTGCCAGCAGTGGGGCAGGGAGCGGCACTGAAGCTTTCTTT. Its protein product is CASSGAGSGTEAFF.